The 18 T cell receptor beta chains below all came from one sample that was sequenced in a study of B cell selection in AIRE deficiency (dated by TCRdb to the late 2010s). Library method: the immunoSEQ multiplex PCR assay. Entries here come from immuneACCESS through TCRdb and include only in-frame sequences with V and J called. Some clones fail to appear in such tables; in the studies checked, an unresolved V gene covers under half of the shortfall, and the cause of the remainder is unknown. This sample gives 20,000 to 25,000 clones in total; roughly 97% of them show up just once. The leading ten clones occupy 0.17% of the sample. CD4+CD127+ cells were sorted as the conventional CD4 T cell population. Sequenced: conventional CD4+ T cells sorted from PBMCs. Receptors were obtained from a human donor with AIRE deficiency.

The rearrangement uses TRBV7-2 and TRBJ2-7; the D gene is possibly TRBD1 (6 bases). Trimming pared 5 bases from V and 7 bases from J, leaving 18 bases between. The CDR3 contains 14 residues. CDR1 and CDR2 (germline): SGHTA, FQGNSA. The CDR3 DNA follows: TGTGCCAGCAGCCCCTACAGGGAATCGCGTGAGCAGTACTTC. It codes for CASSPYRESREQYF.

The V call is TRBV19, the J call TRBJ2-1; D is undetermined. The CDR3 is made up of 14 amino acids. The germline CDR1 and CDR2 sequences are LNHDA and SQIVND (reference sequence). V was cut by 9 bases and J by 0 bases, with 12 bases left in between. The CDR3 DNA is TGTGCCAGCAGTTTGGTGAGCTCCTACAATGAGCAGTTCTTC. It specifies CASSLVSSYNEQFF.

This chain joins TRBV29-1 and TRBJ1-5; 7 positions agree with TRBD1. Germline V gene lookup returns CDR1 SQVTM and CDR2 ANQGSEA. This CDR3 contains 14 residues. V lost 4 bases, J lost 13 bases, and 16 bases stayed unmatched. The CDR3 spells CSVAGGGSDNRQHF. CDR3 DNA: TGCAGCGTTGCAGGAGGGGGCTCGGACAACCGGCAGCATTTT.

The J gene is TRBJ2-3, the V gene TRBV4-2; a weak D match, TRBD2 (7 bases). Trimming shortened V by 1 base and J by 0 bases, and 11 bases separated the two germline ends. Per the germline V gene, CDR1 is LGHNA and CDR2 is YNFKEQ. The CDR3 is 16 residues long. CDR3 in amino acids: CASSQVGGPSTDTQYF. Here the CDR3 DNA reads TGTGCCAGCAGCCAAGTCGGGGGGCCTAGCACAGATACGCAGTATTTT.

A word on this clone: The sample carries other DNA sequences with the same CDR3. As DNA, the CDR3 is TGTGCCAGTAGTTTGACGGGGAATCAGCCCCAGCATTTT. Translating it yields CASSLTGNQPQHF. The chain is built from TRBV19 and TRBJ1-5; D is unclear. The germline CDR1 and CDR2 sequences are LNHDA and SQIVND (reference sequence). V was shortened by 5 bases and J by 4 bases, with 9 bases between the two germline ends. CDR3 length equals 13 residues.

The chain combines TRBV10-3 with TRBJ2-1, with a possible D match to TRBD1 (6 bases). This CDR3 is built from 12 residues. Germline-derived CDR1 and CDR2 are ENHRY and SYGVKD. Trimming pared 2 bases from V and 10 bases from J, leaving 9 bases between. CDR3 nucleotides: TGTGCCATCAGTGAGGGGGGCTGGGAGCAGTTCTTC. This sequence encodes CAISEGGWEQFF.

The genes are TRBV27 and TRBJ2-1; D tentatively reads TRBD1 or TRBD2 (5 bases each). Trimming stripped 7 bases from V and 9 bases from J, with 13 bases between. The CDR3 contains 12 residues. Germline lookup yields CDR1 MNHEY and CDR2 SMNVEV (reference sequence). The DNA for the CDR3 is TGTGCCAGCATTCGTAGGGACGGTGAGCAGTTCTTC. Its translation: CASIRRDGEQFF.

The genes are TRBV5-4 and TRBJ1-4; 11 nucleotides line up with TRBD1. V lost 7 bases, J lost 8 bases, and 13 bases stayed unmatched. The germline CDR1 and CDR2 sequences are SGHNT and YYREEE (reference sequence). This CDR3 comprises 16 residues. The CDR3 reads CASHRTTGQGDEKLFF. Written as DNA, the CDR3 is TGTGCCAGCCATAGAACTACGGGACAGGGGGACGAAAAACTGTTTTTT. Based on the CDR3 plus reference TRBV5-4 and TRBJ1-4, the full variable domain is ETGVTQSPTHLIKTRGQQVTLRCSSQSGHNTVSWYQQALGQGPQFIFQYYREEENGRGNFPPRFSGLQFPNYSSELNVNALELDDSALYLCASHRTTGQGDEKLFFGSGTQLSVL.

Comments on this clone: This CDR3 is also generated by other DNA sequences in the sample. The rearrangement links TRBV18 to TRBJ2-7; D ambiguous. The germline V and J ends were trimmed by 6 bases and 0 bases, with 9 bases remaining between them. The germline V gene encodes CDR1 KGHSH and CDR2 LQKENI. The CDR3 has 13 amino acids. CDR3 loop: CASSPGPSYEQYF. Written as DNA, the CDR3 is TGTGCCAGCTCGCCGGGCCCCTCCTACGAGCAGTACTTC. Full variable domain (missing parts from reference TRBV18 and TRBJ2-7): NAGVMQNPRHLVRRRGQEARLRCSPMKGHSHVYWYRQLPEEGLKFMVYLQKENIIDESGMPKERFSAEFPKEGPSILRIQQVVRGDSAAYFCASSPGPSYEQYFGPGTRLTVT.

The chain employs TRBV27 and TRBJ1-4; 11 nucleotides agree with TRBD1. This CDR3 spans 13 amino acids. Germline lookup yields CDR1 MNHEY and CDR2 SMNVEV (reference sequence). J lost 5 bases, V lost 8 bases, and 1 base had no gene match. CDR3 sequence (DNA): TGTGCCAGCCGGACAGGGGGCAATGAAAAACTGTTTTTT. Translation gives CASRTGGNEKLFF.

The V gene is TRBV4-2, the J gene TRBJ2-3, with TRBD2 identical over 13 bases. This CDR3 spans 19 amino acids. V trimming: 3 bases; J trimming: 3 bases; junction bases outside the gene matches: 12. CDR1 and CDR2 (germline): LGHNA, YNFKEQ. The CDR3 nucleotides read TGTGCCAGCAGCCAGCGTTCAACTAGCGGGAGGGCCGGAACAGATACGCAGTATTTT. Translation gives CASSQRSTSGRAGTDTQYF.

The gene calls are TRBV29-1 and TRBJ2-1; TRBD2 matches at 8 bases. Germline-derived CDR1 and CDR2 are SQVTM and ANQGSEA. This CDR3 is 17 amino acids long. J lost 0 bases, V lost 4 bases, and 11 bases had no gene match. The CDR3 loop reads CSVVRAGGASSYNEQFF. In DNA form, the CDR3 reads TGCAGCGTTGTCCGGGCGGGAGGCGCGAGCTCCTACAATGAGCAGTTCTTC.

V and J are TRBV28 and TRBJ1-1; no definite D call. Per the germline V gene, CDR1 is MDHEN and CDR2 is SYDVKM. The CDR3 has 14 residues. V lost 3 bases and J lost 1, with 9 bases in between. The CDR3 nucleotides are TGTGCCAGCAGTTTGGGCCCTGGGAACACTGAAGCTTTCTTT. It translates to CASSLGPGNTEAFF.

This chain connects TRBV9 to TRBJ1-2; D ambiguous. Germline CDR1 SGDLS, CDR2 YYNGEE. The V end lost 3 bases, the J end lost 14 bases, and 17 bases lay between the germline ends. The CDR3 covers 12 residues. The CDR3 region has the DNA TGTGCCAGCAGCGCAGTAGTAGATTCTGGGACCTTC. Its protein product is CASSAVVDSGTF.

The chain couples TRBV19 to TRBJ2-3; D gene ambiguous. The germline CDR1 and CDR2 sequences are LNHDA and SQIVND (reference sequence). The length of the CDR3 is 13 residues. Between the trimmed V and J ends, which lost 1 base and 1 base, there was a span of 3 bases. CDR3 amino acids: CASSIARTDTQYF. The CDR3 nucleotides read TGTGCCAGTAGTATAGCCCGCACAGATACGCAGTATTTT.

The chain joins TRBV9 to TRBJ2-7; 8 nucleotides agree with TRBD1. CDR3 length equals 16 residues. V lost 4 bases and J lost 0; bases outside the gene matches: 9. Per the germline V gene, CDR1 is SGDLS and CDR2 is YYNGEE. CDR3 coding DNA: TGTGCCAGCAGCCCAACTGGACAGGGACTCTCCTACGAGCAGTACTTC. Residues: CASSPTGQGLSYEQYF.

The V call is TRBV7-9, the J call TRBJ1-1; D possibly corresponds to TRBD1 (6 bases). With 7 bases removed from V and 7 bases from J, the gap between germline ends came to 16 bases. CDR3 length: 13 amino acids. Germline lookup yields CDR1 SEHNR and CDR2 FQNEAQ (reference sequence). The CDR3 sequence is CASTPGEGIEAFF. Here the CDR3 DNA reads TGTGCCAGCACACCAGGGGAGGGGATTGAAGCTTTCTTT.

J is TRBJ2-3 and V is TRBV7-2; unclear D gene. Germline V gives CDR1 SGHTA, CDR2 FQGNSA. V was clipped by 2 bases and J by 6 bases, with 9 bases between them. The CDR3 contains 13 residues. In DNA, the CDR3 is TGTGCCAGCAGCTTAATGGCGGCCGATACGCAGTATTTT. It yields the protein CASSLMAADTQYF. Together with reference TRBV7-2 and TRBJ2-3, the CDR3 gives the full variable domain: GAGVSQSPSNKVTEKGKDVELRCDPISGHTALYWYRQSLGQGLEFLIYFQGNSAPDKSGLPSDRFSAERTGGSVSTLTIQRTQQEDSAVYLCASSLMAADTQYFGPGTRLTVL.